This is a list of T cell receptor beta chains from one sample in a study of blood T cell repertoires in COVID-19. TCRdb's table, derived via immunoSEQ multiplex PCR, lists solely in-frame clones and lacks some. The sample shows roughly 200,000 clones, 75% to 85% of them seen only once. Sequencing used peripheral blood. The receptors stem from a woman aged 40 to 49 with COVID-19, enrolled during active disease. Each CDR3 is given with its conserved first and last residue. Not every row has a clone size; where given, it reads once, few, many or a size class.

clone_size v_call cdr3_aa
few TRBV28 CASRPQGYSNQPQHF
. TRBV5-1 CASSLASGANVLTF
. TRBV29-1 CSVIGLARTGELFF
. TRBV30 CAWMLAGTGELFF
. TRBV19 CASSIGGTANTEAFF
few TRBV6-1 CASSEPVGVGGELFF
. TRBV28 CASSFRLTQETQYF
few TRBV9 CASSAGGGQGTDTQYF
. TRBV28 CASSLPGHSGANVLTF
. TRBV7-9 CASSLGQPQETQYF
. TRBV7-9 CASSSESSLAFF
. TRBV6-5 CASSYGGISSYNEQFF
once TRBV9 CASSVGGRFHEQFF
. TRBV19 CASSARDRGPLPSWGYTF
. TRBV12-3/TRBV12-4 CASRPGGNQPQHF
. TRBV29-1 CSVPSFSGRDGEQFF
. TRBV5-4 CASSLGGLAGKDTQYF